These 16 T cell receptor beta chains came from one sample sequenced in a study of T cell repertoires in cytomegalovirus infection. A single record per CDR3 protein comes from TCRdb applying MiXCR to the reads. The repertoire consists of about 500,000 distinct CDR3 sequences, with roughly a third occurring once and the leading ten covering 15% to 20%. These receptors' antigens are unknown. The starting material was cultured PBMCs, obtained from culture after CMV antigen stimulation. The receptors shown here come from a human donor in good health (CMV status not recorded). Some clones in this sample may be carry-over from other donors' samples.

Ten or more counts support this clonotype. This chain links TRBV7-2 with TRBJ2-2, with D tentatively TRBD2 (5 bases). Germline loops: CDR1 SGHTA, CDR2 FQGNSA. V was cut by 5 bases and J by 2 bases, with 9 bases left in between. The CDR3 is 14 residues long. The DNA of the CDR3 is TGTGCCAGCAGCCGCGACTACAACACCGGGGAGCTGTTTTTT. Amino acids: CASSRDYNTGELFF.

The chain has TRBV6-2 or TRBV6-3 and TRBJ2-6, with D tentatively TRBD1 or TRBD2 (6 bases each). Trimming took 2 bases from V and 0 from J, leaving 14 bases between them. The CDR3 is made up of 18 amino acids. CDR1 and CDR2 from the germline V gene are MNHEY and SVGEGT. CDR3 residues: CASSYSQGRPSGANVLTF. Here the CDR3 DNA reads TGTGCCAGCAGTTACAGCCAGGGGAGGCCCTCTGGGGCCAACGTCCTGACTTTC.

CDR3 region: CASSTLAEETQYF. In nucleotides, the CDR3 is TGTGCCAGTAGTACCCTTGCGGAAGAGACCCAGTACTTC. The chain recombines TRBV19 with TRBJ2-5, with D unresolved. The germline V gene has CDR1 LNHDA and CDR2 SQIVND (reference sequence). V lost 4 bases and J lost 3, with 9 bases in between. CDR3 size: 13 residues.

This sequence joins TRBV7-2 and TRBJ1-1; D ambiguous. Trimming took off 0 bases at V and 7 bases at J, with 3 bases between the two ends. In germline, CDR1 is SGHTA, CDR2 FQGNSA. The CDR3 extends over 11 amino acids. DNA for the CDR3: TGTGCCAGCAGCTTAGCTAATGAAGCTTTCTTT. As protein: CASSLANEAFF.

CDR3: CASSSPGGGLGFGNQPQHF. Written as DNA, the CDR3 is TGTGCCAGCAGCTCCCCCGGAGGGGGGCTGGGATTCGGCAATCAGCCCCAGCATTTT. The V and J genes are TRBV7-7 and TRBJ1-5; a weak D match, TRBD1 (6 bases). This CDR3 is built from 19 residues. The germline V and J ends were trimmed by 4 bases and 2 bases, with 24 bases remaining between them. Germline loops: CDR1 SSHAT, CDR2 FNYEAQ (reference sequence).

This clonotype was detected only once. The chain combines TRBV18 with TRBJ1-1; D possibly corresponds to TRBD1 (5 bases). This CDR3 contains 14 residues. Germline V gives CDR1 KGHSH, CDR2 LQKENI. V lost 2 bases, J lost 2 bases, and 9 bases lay in between. The CDR3 is CASSPGQINTEAFF. The DNA of the CDR3 is TGTGCCAGCTCACCAGGACAAATCAACACTGAAGCTTTCTTT.

This clonotype was counted ten times or more. The chain links TRBV7-4 to TRBJ1-6; no clear D. The CDR3 length is 16 residues. V lost 3 bases to trimming and J lost 5 bases, with 14 bases between them. Germline V gene sequence: CDR1 SGHVT, CDR2 SQSDAQ. CDR3 sequence reads: CASSFRLEQNNSPLHF. The CDR3 DNA follows: TGTGCCAGCAGCTTCAGACTAGAACAGAATAATTCACCCCTCCACTTT.

Points on this clonotype: The junction and the germline gene differ at one end; a read error may be behind it. V usage is TRBV7-2 and J usage is TRBJ1-2, with TRBD1 matching over 8 bases. The CDR3 loop spans 15 amino acids. The germline V gene encodes CDR1 SGHTA and CDR2 FQGNSA. As DNA, the CDR3 is TGTGCCAACAGCTCGGACAGGGCGGGGGCCTATGGCTACACCTTC. Translating it yields CANSSDRAGAYGYTF. The whole variable domain, remainder taken from reference TRBV7-2 and TRBJ1-2, is GAGVSQSPSNKVTEKGKDVELRCDPISGHTALYWYRQSLGQGLEFLIYFQGNSAPDKSGLPSDRFSAERTGGSVSTLTIQRTQQEDSAVYLCANSSDRAGAYGYTFGSGTRLTVV.

The V call is TRBV7-9, the J call TRBJ1-2; possibly TRBD1 for D (5 bases). This CDR3 contains 14 residues. The V and J ends lost 3 bases and 5 bases respectively, with 13 bases between them. The germline gives CDR1 SEHNR, CDR2 FQNEAQ (reference sequence). The CDR3 DNA reads as TGTGCCAGCAGCTTGGGCGGCGAGGGGTATGGCTACACCTTC. Its protein product is CASSLGGEGYGYTF.

This clonotype was seen a single time. The J gene is TRBJ1-5, the V gene TRBV7-8, with TRBD1 as a possible D gene (5 bases). V was shortened by 2 bases and J by 4 bases, with 15 bases between the two germline ends. This CDR3 is 16 amino acids long. The germline CDR1 and CDR2 sequences are SGHVS and FQNEAQ. CDR3 sequence (DNA): TGTGCCAGCAGCTTATCCAGGGTCTTCGGTAATCAGCCCCAGCATTTT. Translation: CASSLSRVFGNQPQHF.

This chain links TRBV20-1 with TRBJ1-6; the D gene is possibly TRBD1 (5 bases). Germline-derived CDR1 and CDR2 are DFQATT and SNEGSKA (reference sequence). The CDR3 contains 14 residues. Trimming pared 1 base from V and 9 bases from J, leaving 13 bases between. DNA of the CDR3: TGCAGTGCTAGAGCCCGGGACTCCAGTTCACCCCTCCACTTT. Translated: CSARARDSSSPLHF.

This clonotype showed up just a few times. This sequence joins TRBV7-2 and TRBJ2-7; no clear D gene. Germline V gives CDR1 SGHTA, CDR2 FQGNSA. The CDR3 length is 13 residues. Trimming stripped 2 bases from V and 2 bases from J, with 7 bases between. CDR3 loop: CASSLHLAYEQYV. Here the CDR3 DNA reads TGTGCCAGCAGCTTACATCTCGCCTACGAGCAGTACGTC.

A few counts support this clonotype. The chain recombines TRBV7-2 with TRBJ2-2; D is uncertain. CDR1 and CDR2 from the germline V gene are SGHTA and FQGNSA. There are 13 residues in the CDR3. Trimming took off 2 bases at V and 6 bases at J, with 7 bases between the two ends. This CDR3 is CASSLYLSGELFF. CDR3 DNA: TGTGCCAGCAGCTTATATCTGTCCGGGGAGCTGTTTTTT.

This clonotype was observed a handful of times. Here the CDR3 DNA reads TGTGCCAGCAGCTCGGAGGATGAGCAGTTCTTC. Translating gives CASSSEDEQFF. The chain couples TRBV7-6 to TRBJ2-1; D perhaps matches TRBD2 (5 bases). The CDR3 is 11 residues long. Germline CDR1 reads SGHVS; CDR2 reads FNYEAQ. The V end lost 4 bases, the J end lost 8 bases, and 6 bases lay between the germline ends.

This clonotype was detected ten times or more. The CDR3 nucleotides read TGTGCCAGCAGCGCCGACAAGACAGCTAGCTCTGGAAACACCATATATTTT. Translation: CASSADKTASSGNTIYF. The chain couples TRBV7-2 to TRBJ1-3; a possible D gene is TRBD1 (5 bases). Germline lookup yields CDR1 SGHTA and CDR2 FQGNSA. CDR3 length equals 17 residues. The ends were cut back, 5 bases at V and 0 bases at J, with 17 bases in the middle.

This clonotype was found a few times. The rearrangement links TRBV30 to TRBJ2-2, with D uncertain. The V gene's germline CDR1 is GTSNPN and CDR2 SVGIG (reference sequence). Trimming took off 3 bases at V and 1 base at J, with 12 bases between the two ends. CDR3 length equals 15 residues. CDR3 coding DNA: TGTGCCTGGAGCTCGGGCCCAGGGAACACCGGGGAGCTGTTTTTT. This sequence encodes CAWSSGPGNTGELFF.